This T cell receptor (beta chain) originates from a study of blood T cell repertoires in COVID-19. The CDR3 extends over 13 amino acids. Germline assignment: CDR1 MNHEY and CDR2 SMNVEV (reference sequence). The V gene lost 7 bases and the J gene lost 6 bases, with 15 bases spanning the gap. Sequencing used immunoSEQ multiplex PCR; TCRdb keeps in-frame clones, though not all of them. The table has about 250,000 clones, 70% to 90% seen once. This sequence was found in a man in his late teens or twenties with active or convalescent COVID-19. The rearrangement joins TRBV27 to TRBJ1-2, with D tentatively TRBD1 (6 bases). The sequenced sample was peripheral blood. The CDR3 loop reads CASKSWGRDGYTF. For the CDR3, the DNA is TGTGCCAGCAAATCGTGGGGGCGCGATGGCTACACCTTC.